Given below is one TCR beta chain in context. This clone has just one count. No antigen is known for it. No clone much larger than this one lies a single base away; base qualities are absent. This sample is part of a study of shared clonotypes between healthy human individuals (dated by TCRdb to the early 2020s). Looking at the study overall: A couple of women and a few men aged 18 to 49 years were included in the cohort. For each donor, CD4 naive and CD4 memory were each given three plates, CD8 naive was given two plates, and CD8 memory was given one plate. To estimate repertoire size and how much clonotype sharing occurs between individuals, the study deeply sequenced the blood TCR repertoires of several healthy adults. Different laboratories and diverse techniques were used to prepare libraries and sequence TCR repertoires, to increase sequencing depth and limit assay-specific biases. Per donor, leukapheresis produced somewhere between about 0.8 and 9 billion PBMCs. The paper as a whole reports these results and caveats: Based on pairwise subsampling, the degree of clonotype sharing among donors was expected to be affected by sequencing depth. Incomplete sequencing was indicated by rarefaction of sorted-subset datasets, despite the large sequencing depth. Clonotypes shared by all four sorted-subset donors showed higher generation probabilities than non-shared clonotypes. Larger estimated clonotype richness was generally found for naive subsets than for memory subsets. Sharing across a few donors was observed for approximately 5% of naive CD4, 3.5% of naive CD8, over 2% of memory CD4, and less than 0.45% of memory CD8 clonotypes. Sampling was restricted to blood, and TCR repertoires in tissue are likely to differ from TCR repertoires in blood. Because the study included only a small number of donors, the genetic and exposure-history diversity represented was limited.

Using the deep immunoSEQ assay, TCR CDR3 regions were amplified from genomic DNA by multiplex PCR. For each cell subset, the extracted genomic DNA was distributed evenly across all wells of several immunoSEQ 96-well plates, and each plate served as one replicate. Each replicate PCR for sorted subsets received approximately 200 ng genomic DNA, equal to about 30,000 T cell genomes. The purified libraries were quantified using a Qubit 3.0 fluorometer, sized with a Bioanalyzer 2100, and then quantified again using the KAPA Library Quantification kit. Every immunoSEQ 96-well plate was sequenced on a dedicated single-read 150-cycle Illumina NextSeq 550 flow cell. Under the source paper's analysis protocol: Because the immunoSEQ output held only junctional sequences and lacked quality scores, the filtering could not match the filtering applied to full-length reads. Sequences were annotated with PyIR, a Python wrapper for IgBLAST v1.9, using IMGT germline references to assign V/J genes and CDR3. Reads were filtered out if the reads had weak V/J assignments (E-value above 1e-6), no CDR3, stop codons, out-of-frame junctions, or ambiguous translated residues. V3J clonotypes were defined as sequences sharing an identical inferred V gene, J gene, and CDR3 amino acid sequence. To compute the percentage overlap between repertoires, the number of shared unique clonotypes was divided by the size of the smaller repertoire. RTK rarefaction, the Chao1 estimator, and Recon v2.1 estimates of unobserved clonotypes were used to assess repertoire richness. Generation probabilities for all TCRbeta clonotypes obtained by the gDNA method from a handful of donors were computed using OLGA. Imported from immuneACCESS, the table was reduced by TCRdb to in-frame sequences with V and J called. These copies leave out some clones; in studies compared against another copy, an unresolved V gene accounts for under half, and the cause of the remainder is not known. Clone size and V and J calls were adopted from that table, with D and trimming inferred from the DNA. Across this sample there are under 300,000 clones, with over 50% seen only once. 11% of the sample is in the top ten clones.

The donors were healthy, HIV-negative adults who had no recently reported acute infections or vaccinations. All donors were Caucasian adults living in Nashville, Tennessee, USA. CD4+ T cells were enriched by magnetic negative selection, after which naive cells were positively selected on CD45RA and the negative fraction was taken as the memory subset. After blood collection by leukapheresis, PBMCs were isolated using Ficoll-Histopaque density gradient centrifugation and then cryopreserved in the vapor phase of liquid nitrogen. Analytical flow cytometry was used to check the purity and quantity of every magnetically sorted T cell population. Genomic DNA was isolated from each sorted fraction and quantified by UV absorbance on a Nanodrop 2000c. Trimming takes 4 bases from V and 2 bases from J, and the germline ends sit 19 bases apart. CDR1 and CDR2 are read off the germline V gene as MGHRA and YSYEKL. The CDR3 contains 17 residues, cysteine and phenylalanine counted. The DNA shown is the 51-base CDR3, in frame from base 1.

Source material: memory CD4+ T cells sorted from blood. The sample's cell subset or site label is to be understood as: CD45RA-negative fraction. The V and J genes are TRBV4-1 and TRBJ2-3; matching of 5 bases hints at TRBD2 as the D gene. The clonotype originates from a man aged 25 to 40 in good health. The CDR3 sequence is CASSPGLLNSNTDTQYF. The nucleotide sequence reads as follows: TGCGCCAGCAGCCCAGGACTGCTGAACTCGAACACAGATACGCAGTATTTT.